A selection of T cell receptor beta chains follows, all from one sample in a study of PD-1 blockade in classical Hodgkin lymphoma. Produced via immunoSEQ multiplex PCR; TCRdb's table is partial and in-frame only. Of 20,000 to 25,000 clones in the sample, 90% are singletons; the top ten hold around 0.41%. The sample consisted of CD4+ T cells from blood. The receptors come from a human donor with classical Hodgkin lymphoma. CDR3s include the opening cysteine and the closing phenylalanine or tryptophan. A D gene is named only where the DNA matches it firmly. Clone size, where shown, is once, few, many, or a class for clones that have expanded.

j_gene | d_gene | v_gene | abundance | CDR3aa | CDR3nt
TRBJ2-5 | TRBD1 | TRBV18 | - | CASSPRPGTGGETQYF | TGTGCCAGCTCACCACGCCCCGGGACAGGGGGAGAGACCCAGTACTTC
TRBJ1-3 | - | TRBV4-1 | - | CASSQVGTIGNTIYF | TGCGCCAGCAGCCAAGTTGGGACAATAGGGAACACCATATATTTT
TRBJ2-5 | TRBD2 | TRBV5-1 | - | CASSPGPGGRETQYF | TGCGCCAGCAGCCCCGGCCCGGGGGGGCGCGAGACCCAGTACTTC
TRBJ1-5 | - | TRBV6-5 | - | CASRRAPRDQPQHF | TGTGCCAGCAGGCGGGCCCCCCGCGATCAGCCCCAGCATTTT
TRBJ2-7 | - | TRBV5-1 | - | CASSGPGTRAYEQYF | TGCGCCAGCAGCGGACCCGGGACTCGTGCCTACGAGCAGTACTTC
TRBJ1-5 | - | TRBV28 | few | CASNTPGENQPQHF | TGTGCCAGCAATACCCCAGGGGAAAATCAGCCCCAGCATTTT
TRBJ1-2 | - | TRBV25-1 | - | CASSQRGVFGGYTF | TGTGCCAGCAGTCAAAGAGGGGTGTTCGGTGGCTACACCTTC
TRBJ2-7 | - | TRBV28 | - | CASRIRQGYEQYF | TGTGCCAGCAGGATCCGGCAAGGGTACGAGCAGTACTTC
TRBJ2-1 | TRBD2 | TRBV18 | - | CASSPPVLAPSYNEQFF | TGTGCCAGCTCACCACCGGTACTAGCGCCTTCCTACAATGAGCAGTTCTTC
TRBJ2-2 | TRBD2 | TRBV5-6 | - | CASSPTVTSGNTGELFF | TGTGCCAGCAGCCCTACGGTCACTAGCGGTAACACCGGGGAGCTGTTTTTT
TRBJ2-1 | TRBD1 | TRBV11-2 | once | CASSLGSYRTGENYNEQFF | TGTGCCAGCAGCTTAGGGTCGTATCGGACAGGGGAAAACTACAATGAGCAGTTCTTC
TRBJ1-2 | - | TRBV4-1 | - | CASSKIRERAYGYTF | TGCGCCAGCAGCAAAATCCGGGAACGAGCCTATGGCTACACCTTC
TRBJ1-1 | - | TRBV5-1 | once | CASSFDSLNTEAFF | TGCGCCAGCAGCTTCGACAGCTTGAACACTGAAGCTTTCTTT
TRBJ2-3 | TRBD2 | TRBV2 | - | CASSSPGLASVGSRTDTQYF | TGTGCCAGCAGTTCACCGGGACTAGCCTCAGTTGGGTCACGCACAGATACGCAGTATTTT
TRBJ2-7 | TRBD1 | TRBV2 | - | CASREQGASYEQYF | TGTGCCAGCAGAGAACAGGGGGCTAGCTACGAGCAGTACTTC
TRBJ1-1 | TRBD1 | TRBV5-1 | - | CASSLAGTGSGTEAFF | TGCGCCAGCAGCTTGGCCGGGACAGGGTCGGGCACTGAAGCTTTCTTT
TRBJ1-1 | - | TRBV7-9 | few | CASSFDDTEAFF | TGTGCCAGCAGCTTCGATGACACTGAAGCTTTCTTT
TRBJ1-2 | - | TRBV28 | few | CASRLAAGLYGYTF | TGTGCCAGCAGACTTGCCGCGGGACTTTATGGCTACACCTTC
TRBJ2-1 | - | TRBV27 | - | CASSFRSSYNEQFF | TGTGCCAGCAGTTTCAGGAGCTCCTACAATGAGCAGTTCTTC
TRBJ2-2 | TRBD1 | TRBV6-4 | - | CASSEQGAGTGELFF | TGTGCCAGCAGTGAACAGGGGGCCGGCACCGGGGAGCTGTTTTTT
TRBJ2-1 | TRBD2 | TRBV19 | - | CASSMGSGGAQQFF | TGTGCCAGTAGTATGGGAAGCGGGGGGGCACAGCAGTTCTTC
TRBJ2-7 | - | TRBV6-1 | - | CASSASYEQYF | TGTGCCAGCAGCGCGTCCTACGAGCAGTACTTC
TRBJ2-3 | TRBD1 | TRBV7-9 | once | CASSRHDRGTDTQYF | TGTGCCAGCAGTCGACACGACAGGGGCACAGATACGCAGTATTTT
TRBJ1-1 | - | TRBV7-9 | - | CASQGQTNTEAFF | TGTGCCAGCCAAGGACAGACGAACACTGAAGCTTTCTTT
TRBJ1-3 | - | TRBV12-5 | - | CASELSTVNTIYF | TGTGCTAGTGAATTGAGTACAGTGAACACCATATATTTT
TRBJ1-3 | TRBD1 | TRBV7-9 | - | CASSTGQGANTIYF | TGTGCCAGCAGCACAGGACAGGGGGCAAACACCATATATTTT
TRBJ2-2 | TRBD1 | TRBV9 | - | CASSVRTGGTGELFF | TGTGCCAGCAGCGTAAGGACAGGGGGCACCGGGGAGCTGTTTTTT
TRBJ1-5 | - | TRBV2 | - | CASSLDNPQPQHF | TGTGCCAGCAGTTTAGACAACCCCCAGCCCCAGCATTTT
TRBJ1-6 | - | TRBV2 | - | CASSEGGRGLYNSPLHF | TGTGCCAGCAGTGAAGGAGGCAGGGGATTGTATAATTCACCCCTCCACTTT
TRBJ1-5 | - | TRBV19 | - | CASSIQDNQPQHF | TGTGCCAGTAGTATTCAGGACAATCAGCCCCAGCATTTT
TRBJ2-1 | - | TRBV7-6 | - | CASSLHKYNEQFF | TGTGCCAGCAGCTTACACAAATACAATGAGCAGTTCTTC
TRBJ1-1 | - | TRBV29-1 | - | CSVVRGPGTEAFF | TGCAGCGTTGTCCGGGGTCCTGGGACTGAAGCTTTCTTT
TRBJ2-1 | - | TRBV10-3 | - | CAISLGGGYNEQFF | TGTGCCATATCCCTCGGGGGAGGTTACAATGAGCAGTTCTTC
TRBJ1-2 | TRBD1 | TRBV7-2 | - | CASSLDRVDHGYTF | TGTGCCAGCAGCCTCGACAGGGTAGACCATGGCTACACCTTC
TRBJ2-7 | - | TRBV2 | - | CASSPLGLEQYF | TGTGCCAGCAGTCCCCTAGGGCTCGAGCAGTACTTC
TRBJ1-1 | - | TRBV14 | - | CASSPPFGEAFF | TGTGCCAGCAGCCCCCCTTTTGGTGAAGCTTTCTTT